One and the same sample provided the 4 T cell receptor beta chains below, sequenced in a study of graft-versus-host responses after intestinal transplantation. These receptors have no identified antigens. TCRdb's copy holds only in-frame clones and misses some; the assay was immunoSEQ multiplex PCR. The sample lists roughly 100,000 clones; about 88% were seen once. The source was unstimulated CD4+ T cells sorted from spleen or lymph node cells, collected before intestinal transplant. Source of these receptors: a human donor who received an intestinal transplant.

This rearrangement joins TRBV10-3 to TRBJ1-4; 10 bases map to TRBD1. The CDR3 has 14 residues. CDR1 is ENHRY, CDR2 SYGVKD, per germline. With V trimmed by 3 bases and J by 7 bases, 2 bases remained unmatched. The CDR3 sequence: CAISDDRGREKLFF. CDR3 DNA: TGTGCCATCAGTGATGACAGGGGGCGTGAAAAACTGTTTTTT.

In its sample, this clone was seen once. CDR3 sequence: CASSNDRTPTDTQYF. The CDR3 region has the DNA TGTGCCAGCAGCAACGACCGAACTCCCACAGATACGCAGTATTTT. The chain recombines TRBV5-4 with TRBJ2-3, with unresolved D. Germline CDR1 is SGHNT and CDR2 is YYREEE (reference sequence). The CDR3 runs to 15 residues. The ends were cut back, 4 bases at V and 2 bases at J, with 14 bases in the middle.

This chain's CDR3 is CASRGDGNQPQHF. CDR3 in DNA: TGTGCCAGCAGGGGGGACGGCAATCAGCCCCAGCATTTT. This chain connects TRBV2 to TRBJ1-5; D may be TRBD1 (5 bases). The CDR3 contains 13 residues. Germline CDR1 SNHLY, CDR2 FYNNEI. Trimming took off 6 bases at V and 2 bases at J, with 8 bases between the two ends.

J is TRBJ2-2 and V is TRBV6-5; D is ambiguous. The CDR3 runs to 14 residues. Looked up from germline, CDR1 is MNHEY and CDR2 is SVGAGI. The ends were cut back, 6 bases at V and 10 bases at J, with 18 bases in the middle. In DNA form, the CDR3 reads TGTGCCAGCAGGAGGAACGGGCCTAAGGAGGAGCTGTTTTTT. Amino acid sequence: CASRRNGPKEELFF.